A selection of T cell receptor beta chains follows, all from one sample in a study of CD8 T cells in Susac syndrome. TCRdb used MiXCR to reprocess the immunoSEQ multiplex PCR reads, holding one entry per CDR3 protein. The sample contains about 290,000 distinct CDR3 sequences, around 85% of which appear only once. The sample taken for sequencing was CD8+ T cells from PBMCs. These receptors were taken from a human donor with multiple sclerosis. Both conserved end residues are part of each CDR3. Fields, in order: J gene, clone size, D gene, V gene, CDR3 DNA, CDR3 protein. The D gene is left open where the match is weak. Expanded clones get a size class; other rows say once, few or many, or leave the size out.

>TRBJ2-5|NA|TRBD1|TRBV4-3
TGCGCCAGCAGCCAAGATTGGGGGGACGGGACAGGGGACCAAGAGACCCAGTACTTC
CASSQDWGDGTGDQETQYF
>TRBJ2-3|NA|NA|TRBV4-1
TGCGCCAGCAGCCAAGGAACTAGCACAGATACGCAGTATTTT
CASSQGTSTDTQYF
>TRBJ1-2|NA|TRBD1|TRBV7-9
TGTGCCAGCAGCCTACGACAGGGGATCGACTATGGCTACACCTTC
CASSLRQGIDYGYTF
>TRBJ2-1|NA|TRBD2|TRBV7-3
TGTGCCAGCAGCGTGTTAGCGGGAGGGACCTACAATGAGCAGTTCTTC
CASSVLAGGTYNEQFF
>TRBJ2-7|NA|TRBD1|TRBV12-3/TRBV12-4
TGTGCCAGCAGTTCGGACAGGGACTCGTACGAGCAGTACTTC
CASSSDRDSYEQYF
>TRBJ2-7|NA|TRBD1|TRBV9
TGTGCCAGCAGCGTACGCTCCGACAGGGGTTTTACCTACGAGCAGTACTTC
CASSVRSDRGFTYEQYF
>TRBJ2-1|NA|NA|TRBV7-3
TGTGCCAGCAGCTTAAGTTCGGGAGCCCCGGATGAGCAGTTCTTC
CASSLSSGAPDEQFF
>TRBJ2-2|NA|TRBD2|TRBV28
TGTGCCACTACATTAACCTTAGCGGGCACCGGGGAGCTGTTTTTT
CATTLTLAGTGELFF
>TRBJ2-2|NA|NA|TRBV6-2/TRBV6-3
TGTGCCAGCGCCGAGGAGACTAGTTGGGTCTCCGGGGAGCTGTTTTTT
CASAEETSWVSGELFF
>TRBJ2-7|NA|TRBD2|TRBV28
TGTGCCAGCAGTATTCTAGCGGGATGGGAAGACGAGCAGTACTTC
CASSILAGWEDEQYF
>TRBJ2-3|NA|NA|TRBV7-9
TGTGCCAGCAGCTCGGACCTCGGAGGAGATACGCAGTATTTT
CASSSDLGGDTQYF
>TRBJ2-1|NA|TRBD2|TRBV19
TGTGCCAGTACCACAATCAAGCGGGAGGATGAGCAGTTCTTC
CASTTIKREDEQFF
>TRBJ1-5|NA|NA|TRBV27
TGTGCCAGCAGTTTTGGCGGGGGATACAATCAGCCCCAGCATTTT
CASSFGGGYNQPQHF
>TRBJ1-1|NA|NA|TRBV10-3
TGTGCCATCAGTGAAGAGACACCGAACACTGAAGCTTTCTTT
CAISEETPNTEAFF
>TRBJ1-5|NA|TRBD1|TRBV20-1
TGCAGTGCCACGACAGGGGGCGATTCTCAGCCCCAGCATTTT
CSATTGGDSQPQHF
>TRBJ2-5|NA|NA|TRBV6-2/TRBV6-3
TGTGCCAGCAGTTACCTGGGGGTCCCAGGCGTCGGGGAGACCCAGTACTTC
CASSYLGVPGVGETQYF
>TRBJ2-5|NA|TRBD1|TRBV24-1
TGTGCCACCAGACCTACAGGGGCAGCGGAGACCCAGTACTTC
CATRPTGAAETQYF
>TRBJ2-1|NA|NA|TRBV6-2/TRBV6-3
TGTGCCAGCACCAATTGGGAGGTAGGATACAATGAGCAGTTCTTC
CASTNWEVGYNEQFF
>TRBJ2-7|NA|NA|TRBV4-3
TGCGCCAGCAGCCATTGGGCAGGGGGGGGCCACGAGCAGTACTTC
CASSHWAGGGHEQYF
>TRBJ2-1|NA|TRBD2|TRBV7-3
TGTGCCAGCAGCTTCACTAGCGGGAGGGCCCGTGAGCAGTTCTTC
CASSFTSGRAREQFF
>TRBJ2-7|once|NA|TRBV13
TGTGCCAGCAGCCCCAGAGAAGTTTTGGCCTACGAGCAGTACTTC
CASSPREVLAYEQYF
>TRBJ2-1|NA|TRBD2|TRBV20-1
TGCAGTGCTGACACCGGGACTAGCATTACCAATGAGCAGTTCTTC
CSADTGTSITNEQFF